One T cell receptor (beta chain) is described in this entry. The entry originates in a study of cytomegalovirus exposure and HLA in healthy donors. Germline V gene sequence: CDR1 MNHEY, CDR2 SVGAGI. The CDR3 covers 13 residues. The V end lost 5 bases, the J end lost 8 bases, and 13 bases lay between the germline ends. Primers: 60 Vbeta forward and 13 Jbeta reverse. Libraries were prepared by immunoSEQ multiplex PCR; TCRdb keeps only in-frame clonotypes and omits some of them. Altogether tens of thousands of clones are present, about half being singletons, with the ten largest covering about 6.1%. The sample consisted of PBMCs. The chain joins TRBV6-5 to TRBJ1-5; D gene ambiguous. This sequence originates from a woman between 40 and 50 years old in good health and CMV-seropositive. The CDR3 is CASSDYGPKPQHF. The CDR3 nucleotides are TGTGCCAGCAGTGACTACGGTCCCAAGCCCCAGCATTTT.